This T cell receptor beta chain was recovered during a study of cytomegalovirus exposure and HLA in healthy donors. 60 Vbeta and 13 Jbeta primers were used in PCR. The protocol was immunoSEQ multiplex PCR, while the TCRdb copy is restricted to in-frame clones and leaves out a portion. The table lists about 200,000 clones, around 74% of them singletons. Per the germline V gene, CDR1 is LGHNA and CDR2 is YNFKEQ. This CDR3 region has 18 residues. The trim removed 1 base at V and 0 bases at J, leaving 6 bases unmatched. The clonotype was recovered from a girl aged 10 to 17 in good health and CMV-seropositive. J is TRBJ2-3 and V is TRBV4-2; 11 bases fit TRBD2. What was sequenced was PBMCs. CDR3 protein: CASSQVTSGGDSTDTQYF. The CDR3 nucleotides are TGTGCCAGCAGCCAAGTAACTAGCGGGGGCGATAGCACAGATACGCAGTATTTT.